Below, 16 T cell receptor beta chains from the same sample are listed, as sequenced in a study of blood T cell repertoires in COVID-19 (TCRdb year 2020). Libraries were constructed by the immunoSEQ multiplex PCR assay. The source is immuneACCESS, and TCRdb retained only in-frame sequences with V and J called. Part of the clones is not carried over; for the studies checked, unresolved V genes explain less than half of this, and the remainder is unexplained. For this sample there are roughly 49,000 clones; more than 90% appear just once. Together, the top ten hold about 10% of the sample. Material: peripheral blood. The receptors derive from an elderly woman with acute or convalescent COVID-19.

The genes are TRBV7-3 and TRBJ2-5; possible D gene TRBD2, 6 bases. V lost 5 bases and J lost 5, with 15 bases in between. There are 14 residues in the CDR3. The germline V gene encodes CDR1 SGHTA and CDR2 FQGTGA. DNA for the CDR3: TGTGCCAGCAGCCGTAGCGGTCCTGGGGAGACCCAGTACTTC. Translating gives CASSRSGPGETQYF.

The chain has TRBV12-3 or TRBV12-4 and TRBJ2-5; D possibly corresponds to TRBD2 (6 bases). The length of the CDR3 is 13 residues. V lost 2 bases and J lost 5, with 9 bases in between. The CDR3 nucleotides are TGTGCCAGCAGTTTAATCCGGGGGGAGACCCAGTACTTC. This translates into CASSLIRGETQYF.

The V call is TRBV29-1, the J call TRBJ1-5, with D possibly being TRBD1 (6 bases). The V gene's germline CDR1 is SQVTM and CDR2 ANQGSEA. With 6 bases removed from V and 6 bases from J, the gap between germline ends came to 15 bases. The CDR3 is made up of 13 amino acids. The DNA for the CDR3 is TGCAGCGTCCAACACAGGGAAGGTCAGCCCCAGCATTTT. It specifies CSVQHREGQPQHF.

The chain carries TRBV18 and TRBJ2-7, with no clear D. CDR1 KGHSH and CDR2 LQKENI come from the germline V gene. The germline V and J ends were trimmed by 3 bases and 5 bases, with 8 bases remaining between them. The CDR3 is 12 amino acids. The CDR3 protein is CASSPSSNEQYF. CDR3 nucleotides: TGTGCCAGCTCACCTTCGAGTAACGAGCAGTACTTC.

The CDR3 DNA is TGTGCCAGCAGCGTAGCGGGACAGGGGTTCTACGAGCAGTACTTC. Protein: CASSVAGQGFYEQYF. The rearrangement joins TRBV9 to TRBJ2-7; TRBD1 matches at 10 bases. The CDR3 is 15 amino acids. Losses at the gene ends were 0 bases for V and 3 bases for J; bases not matched to a gene: 3. Per the germline V gene, CDR1 is SGDLS and CDR2 is YYNGEE.

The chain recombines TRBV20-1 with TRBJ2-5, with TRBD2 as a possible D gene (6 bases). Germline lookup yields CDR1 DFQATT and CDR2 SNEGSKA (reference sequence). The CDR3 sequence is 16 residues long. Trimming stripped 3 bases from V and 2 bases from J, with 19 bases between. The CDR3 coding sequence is TGCAGTGCTAGTTTGTTTGTGGTGGGGGGTCAAGAGACCCAGTACTTC. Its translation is CSASLFVVGGQETQYF.

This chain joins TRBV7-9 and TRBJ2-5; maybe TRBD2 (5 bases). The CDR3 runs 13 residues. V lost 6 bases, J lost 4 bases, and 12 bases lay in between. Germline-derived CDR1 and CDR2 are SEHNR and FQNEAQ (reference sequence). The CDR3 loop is CASSTAVRETQYF. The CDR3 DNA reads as TGTGCCAGCAGTACAGCGGTTCGAGAGACCCAGTACTTC.

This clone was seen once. The DNA of the CDR3 is TGTGCCAGCGCCCAGGGACAGGCGATCAATCAGCCCCAGCATTTT. Its translation is CASAQGQAINQPQHF. The chain recombines TRBV27 with TRBJ1-5; TRBD1 matches 8 bases. The germline gives CDR1 MNHEY, CDR2 SMNVEV (reference sequence). J lost 3 bases, V lost 8 bases, and 9 bases had no gene match. The length of the CDR3 is 15 residues.

The CDR3 protein is CAWTLFSEQFF. CDR3 sequence (DNA): TGTGCCTGGACCCTTTTTAGTGAGCAGTTCTTC. The gene calls are TRBV30 and TRBJ2-1; unclear D gene. Germline V gene data show CDR1 as GTSNPN and CDR2 as SVGIG (reference sequence). There are 11 residues in the CDR3. Trimming shortened V by 4 bases and J by 9 bases, and 10 bases separated the two germline ends.

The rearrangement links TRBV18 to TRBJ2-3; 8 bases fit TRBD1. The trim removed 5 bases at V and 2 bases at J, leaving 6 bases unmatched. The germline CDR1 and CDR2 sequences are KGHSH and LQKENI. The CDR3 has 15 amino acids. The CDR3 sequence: CASSTQGALTDTQYF. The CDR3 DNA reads TGTGCCAGCTCAACCCAGGGGGCCCTCACAGATACGCAGTATTTT.

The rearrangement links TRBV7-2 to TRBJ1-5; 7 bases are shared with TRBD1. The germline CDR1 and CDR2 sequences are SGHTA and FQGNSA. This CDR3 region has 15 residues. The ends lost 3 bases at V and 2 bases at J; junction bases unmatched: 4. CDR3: CASSFGTGGNQPQHF. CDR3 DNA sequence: TGTGCCAGCAGCTTCGGTACAGGGGGCAATCAGCCCCAGCATTTT.

CDR3 loop: CASSYSKKGDTGELFF. In nucleotides, the CDR3 is TGTGCCAGCAGTTACTCCAAAAAGGGGGACACCGGGGAGCTGTTTTTT. V and J are TRBV6-6 and TRBJ2-2; perhaps TRBD1 as D (6 bases). V shed 0 bases and J shed 3 bases, with 11 bases lying between them. The germline V gene encodes CDR1 MNHNY and CDR2 SVGAGI (reference sequence). This CDR3 has 16 amino acids.

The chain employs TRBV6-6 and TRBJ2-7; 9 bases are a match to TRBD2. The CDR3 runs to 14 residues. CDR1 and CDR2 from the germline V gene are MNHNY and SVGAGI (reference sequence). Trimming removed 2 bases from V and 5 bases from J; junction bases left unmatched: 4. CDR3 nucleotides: TGTGCCAGCAGTTACGCGATAGCGGGAGACGAGCAGTACTTC. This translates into CASSYAIAGDEQYF.

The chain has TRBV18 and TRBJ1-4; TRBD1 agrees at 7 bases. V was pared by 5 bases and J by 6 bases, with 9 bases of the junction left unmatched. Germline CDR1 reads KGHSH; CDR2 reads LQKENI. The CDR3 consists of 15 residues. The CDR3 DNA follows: TGTGCCAGCTCAACAAGGATCGACAGGGATGAAAAACTGTTTTTT. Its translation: CASSTRIDRDEKLFF.

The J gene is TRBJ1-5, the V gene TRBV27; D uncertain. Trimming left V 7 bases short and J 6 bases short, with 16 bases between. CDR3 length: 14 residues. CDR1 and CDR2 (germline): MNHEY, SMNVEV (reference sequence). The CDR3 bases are TGTGCCAGCATGCCCAGGTCTTTAAGTCAGCCCCAGCATTTT. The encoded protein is CASMPRSLSQPQHF.

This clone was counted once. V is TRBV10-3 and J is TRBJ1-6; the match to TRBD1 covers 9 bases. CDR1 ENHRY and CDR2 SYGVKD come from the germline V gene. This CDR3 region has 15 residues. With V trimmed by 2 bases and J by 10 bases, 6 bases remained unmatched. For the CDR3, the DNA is TGTGCCATCAGTGAGGGGGACAGGGAGGTGTCACCCCTCCACTTT. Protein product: CAISEGDREVSPLHF.